Presented here are 27 T cell receptor beta chains from one specimen sequenced in a study of cytomegalovirus exposure and HLA in healthy donors. The study ran its PCR with 60 Vbeta and 13 Jbeta primers. Sequencing was performed with immunoSEQ multiplex PCR; in TCRdb, only in-frame clones are kept and a portion is missing. Among around 160,000 clones, approximately 70% were seen once, and the ten largest hold 4% to 5%. The sample comprised PBMCs. The receptors were sampled from a man between 18 and 29 years old in good health and CMV-seropositive.

The V gene is TRBV7-2, the J gene TRBJ1-4; D is possibly TRBD1 (5 bases). Germline CDR1 and CDR2: SGHTA and FQGNSA. The CDR3 is 15 amino acids. V gave up 0 bases and J gave up 8 bases, with 13 bases separating them. Here the CDR3 DNA reads TGTGCCAGCAGCTTAGCGGCGAGGGGAGGAGAAAAACTGTTTTTT. Translating it yields CASSLAARGGEKLFF.

This rearrangement joins TRBV7-2 to TRBJ1-1, with 8 bases identical to TRBD1. Germline-derived CDR1 and CDR2 are SGHTA and FQGNSA. This CDR3 has 15 amino acids. J lost 1 base, V lost 5 bases, and 6 bases had no gene match. CDR3 DNA: TGTGCCAGCAGCGCGTCCGGGACAGGGAACACTGAAGCTTTCTTT. Translation gives CASSASGTGNTEAFF.

V and J are TRBV6-1 and TRBJ1-6, with no clear D. V was clipped by 4 bases and J by 10 bases, with 11 bases between them. Germline V gene sequence: CDR1 MNHNS, CDR2 SASEGT. The CDR3 length is 13 residues. The CDR3 protein is CASSVVGESPLHF. The CDR3 coding sequence is TGTGCCAGCAGTGTAGTAGGAGAATCACCCCTCCACTTT.

In this sample, this clone turned up once. V and J are TRBV11-2 and TRBJ1-1, with no clear D. Germline assignment: CDR1 SGHAT and CDR2 FQNNGV. The CDR3 is made up of 13 amino acids. Between the trimmed V and J ends, which lost 5 bases and 5 bases, there was a span of 12 bases. CDR3 nucleotides: TGTGCCAGCAGCAAGTGGGAGGGAACTGAAGCTTTCTTT. Amino acids: CASSKWEGTEAFF. Supplemented by reference TRBV11-2 and TRBJ1-1, the full variable domain reads EAGVAQSPRYKIIEKRQSVAFWCNPISGHATLYWYQQILGQGPKLLIQFQNNGVVDDSQLPKDRFSAERLKGVDSTLKIQPAKLEDSAVYLCASSKWEGTEAFFGQGTRLTVV.

The chain uses TRBV7-6 and TRBJ2-1; 11 bases match TRBD1. The CDR3 length is 14 residues. Germline V gives CDR1 SGHVS, CDR2 FNYEAQ. The ends lost 5 bases at V and 8 bases at J; junction bases unmatched: 5. CDR3 nucleotide sequence: TGTGCCAGCAGCCGGACAGGGGGCTGGGATGAGCAGTTCTTC. It encodes CASSRTGGWDEQFF.

This clone was recorded only once. The V call is TRBV30, the J call TRBJ2-7, with TRBD1 matching 10 bases. The CDR3 covers 13 residues. Germline CDR1 is GTSNPN and CDR2 is SVGIG (reference sequence). V shed 1 base, J shed 7 bases, and the junction held 4 bases outside the gene matches. The CDR3 sequence: CAWSGQGAREQYV. CDR3 bases: TGTGCCTGGAGTGGACAGGGGGCACGGGAGCAGTACGTC.

This clone was detected only a few times. V and J are TRBV5-1 and TRBJ1-1; 10 bases fit TRBD1. This CDR3 comprises 18 residues. Looked up from germline, CDR1 is SGHRS and CDR2 is YFSETQ. After removal of 2 bases from V and 8 bases from J, the junction contained 18 bases not matched to a gene. The CDR3 reads CASSFGDRDRGLLSEAFF. The CDR3 DNA reads TGCGCCAGCAGCTTCGGGGACCGGGACAGGGGACTTCTCTCCGAAGCTTTCTTT.

This rearrangement joins TRBV19 to TRBJ1-2, with 7 nucleotides matching TRBD1. V trimming: 3 bases; J trimming: 2 bases; junction bases outside the gene matches: 6. Germline loops: CDR1 LNHDA, CDR2 SQIVND (reference sequence). There are 15 residues in the CDR3. The CDR3 DNA reads as TGTGCCAGTAGTATCCAGACAGGGTTGAACTATGGCTACACCTTC. The encoded protein is CASSIQTGLNYGYTF.

The chain joins TRBV27 to TRBJ1-1; D perhaps matches TRBD1 (5 bases). The germline gives CDR1 MNHEY, CDR2 SMNVEV (reference sequence). The CDR3 loop spans 13 amino acids. The CDR3, as DNA: TGTGCATCAGGGTTAGGGATGAACACTGAAGCTTTCTTT. Translated, it gives CASGLGMNTEAFF.

The chain couples TRBV5-1 to TRBJ1-1, with D perhaps matching TRBD1 (5 bases). Trimming left V 4 bases short and J 1 base short, with 8 bases between. Per germline, CDR1 SGHRS and CDR2 YFSETQ. The CDR3 has 13 amino acids. CDR3 residues: CASSTGGNTEAFF. The CDR3 DNA follows: TGCGCCAGCAGCACCGGGGGGAACACTGAAGCTTTCTTT.

This clone was detected a few times. This chain joins TRBV27 and TRBJ2-1; 13 bases are a match to TRBD2. CDR3 length equals 15 residues. Germline CDR1 is MNHEY and CDR2 is SMNVEV (reference sequence). Trimming cost V 5 bases and J 4 bases; bases outside gene matches: 2. The DNA of the CDR3 is TGTGCCAGCAGTATACTAGCGGGGGGGTACAATGAGCAGTTCTTC. Amino acid sequence: CASSILAGGYNEQFF.

V gene TRBV30 combines with J gene TRBJ1-2; D is unclear. CDR1 is GTSNPN, CDR2 SVGIG, per germline (reference sequence). Trimming shortened V by 7 bases and J by 4 bases, and 4 bases separated the two germline ends. This CDR3 has 9 residues. CDR3 nucleotides: TGTGCCTCTAGCTATGGCTACACCTTC. Protein: CASSYGYTF.

This sequence joins TRBV27 and TRBJ1-2, with D maybe TRBD1 (5 bases). CDR1 is MNHEY and CDR2 is SMNVEV in the germline V gene (reference sequence). V lost 5 bases to trimming and J lost 4 bases, with 14 bases between them. This CDR3 has 14 residues. The CDR3 region is CASSTTGGLYGYTF. In nucleotides, the CDR3 is TGTGCCAGCAGTACCACGGGGGGACTCTATGGCTACACCTTC.

The chain has TRBV6-6 and TRBJ2-1; 7 bases line up with TRBD1. This CDR3 region has 16 residues. The germline CDR1 and CDR2 sequences are MNHNY and SVGAGI (reference sequence). V lost 0 bases to trimming and J lost 7 bases; unmatched junction nucleotides: 9. In DNA, the CDR3 is TGTGCCAGCAGTTACTCGATAGAACAGGGGTTGAATGAGCAGTTCTTC. Its protein product is CASSYSIEQGLNEQFF.

Remarks on this clone: Other nucleotide sequences in the sample specify the same CDR3. The V and J genes are TRBV18 and TRBJ2-3; 10 nucleotides agree with TRBD2. This CDR3 is 16 amino acids long. With V trimmed by 3 bases and J by 0 bases, 3 bases remained unmatched. The germline V gene has CDR1 KGHSH and CDR2 LQKENI. CDR3 bases: TGTGCCAGCTCACCCCGGACTAGCGGAAGCACAGATACGCAGTATTTT. Translated: CASSPRTSGSTDTQYF. Variable domain in full (rest from reference TRBV18 and TRBJ2-3): NAGVMQNPRHLVRRRGQEARLRCSPMKGHSHVYWYRQLPEEGLKFMVYLQKENIIDESGMPKERFSAEFPKEGPSILRIQQVVRGDSAAYFCASSPRTSGSTDTQYFGPGTRLTVL.

This clone is a singleton in its sample. This rearrangement joins TRBV10-3 to TRBJ2-2; 7 nucleotides match TRBD1. The CDR3 covers 16 residues. With 1 base clipped from V and 1 base from J, the junction kept 3 bases outside the gene matches. From germline, CDR1 is ENHRY and CDR2 SYGVKD. CDR3 sequence reads: CAISEYGQENTGELFF. CDR3 nucleotides: TGTGCCATCAGTGAGTACGGACAGGAGAACACCGGGGAGCTGTTTTTT.

The chain couples TRBV27 to TRBJ1-1, with a possible D match to TRBD1 (5 bases). Per the germline V gene, CDR1 is MNHEY and CDR2 is SMNVEV (reference sequence). This CDR3 has 14 amino acids. V was trimmed by 3 bases and J by 1 base, leaving 9 bases between them. The CDR3, as DNA: TGTGCCAGCAGTTTGTGGCAGGGGAACACTGAAGCTTTCTTT. Its translation is CASSLWQGNTEAFF.

Note on this clone: This specimen includes other DNA sequences encoding the same CDR3. The chain uses TRBV27 and TRBJ1-1; no clear D gene. Trimming removed 7 bases from V and 4 bases from J, with 13 bases in between. This CDR3 spans 13 amino acids. Looked up from germline, CDR1 is MNHEY and CDR2 is SMNVEV (reference sequence). CDR3 nucleotides: TGTGCCAGCACGGCGGGTAGCGGCACTGAAGCTTTCTTT. Its translation is CASTAGSGTEAFF.

The rearrangement joins TRBV29-1 to TRBJ1-1, with TRBD1 matching 7 bases. CDR1 is SQVTM and CDR2 is ANQGSEA in the germline V gene. CDR3 length equals 15 residues. Trimming cost V 5 bases and J 0 bases; bases outside gene matches: 9. The CDR3 loop is CSVRDRFSLNTEAFF. The CDR3 DNA reads TGCAGCGTTCGGGACAGATTCTCCTTGAACACTGAAGCTTTCTTT.

The V call is TRBV6-4, the J call TRBJ2-3; 12 bases map to TRBD2. The germline gives CDR1 MRHNA, CDR2 SNTAGT. The CDR3 spans 15 residues. The V and J ends lost 4 bases and 1 base, in that order; junction bases with no gene match: 0. The CDR3 here is CASSGTSGGTDTQYF. The CDR3 nucleotides are TGTGCCAGCAGTGGGACTAGCGGGGGCACAGATACGCAGTATTTT.

The rearrangement joins TRBV7-2 to TRBJ2-7; D might be TRBD2 (7 bases). The CDR3 is made up of 18 amino acids. The germline gives CDR1 SGHTA, CDR2 FQGNSA. V lost 0 bases, J lost 0 bases, and 18 bases lay in between. CDR3 region: CASSLAGGPGGRSYEQYV. In nucleotides, the CDR3 is TGTGCCAGCAGCTTAGCCGGGGGGCCGGGGGGCCGCTCCTACGAGCAGTACGTC.

The chain combines TRBV30 with TRBJ2-2; 8 bases agree with TRBD1. CDR3 length equals 16 residues. V lost 2 bases to trimming and J lost 8 bases; unmatched junction nucleotides: 13. Per germline, CDR1 GTSNPN and CDR2 SVGIG (reference sequence). The CDR3 DNA reads as TGTGCCTGGAGTAAGGCGTCAGGGGGCTTGGCTGGGGAGCTGTTTTTT. This sequence encodes CAWSKASGGLAGELFF.

This chain uses TRBV30 with TRBJ1-3, with a weak D call TRBD1 (5 bases). V was trimmed by 0 bases and J by 2 bases, leaving 8 bases between them. The CDR3 extends over 14 amino acids. Germline V gene data show CDR1 as GTSNPN and CDR2 as SVGIG (reference sequence). CDR3 protein: CAWSVKGTGNTIYF. The CDR3 DNA reads as TGTGCCTGGAGTGTAAAGGGGACTGGAAACACCATATATTTT.

V and J are TRBV12-5 and TRBJ2-4; TRBD1 is a possible D gene (6 bases). Germline V gives CDR1 LGHNT, CDR2 FRNRAP. This CDR3 is 19 amino acids long. The V end was cut by 0 bases, the J end by 2 bases, with 20 bases between. CDR3 residues: CASGLVPVQGAVPKNIQYF. For the CDR3, the DNA is TGTGCTAGTGGTTTGGTACCGGTACAGGGAGCCGTCCCCAAAAACATTCAGTACTTC.

The chain combines TRBV10-3 with TRBJ2-5, with 10 bases aligning to TRBD2. This CDR3 comprises 17 residues. Germline trimming cut 0 bases from V and 3 bases from J; bases unmatched to any gene: 7. CDR1 is ENHRY and CDR2 is SYGVKD in the germline V gene. CDR3 nucleotide sequence: TGTGCCATCAGTGAGTCCCCAAGCGGGGGGGCGGAAGAGACCCAGTACTTC. Amino acid sequence: CAISESPSGGAEETQYF.

This clone was detected a few times. The chain links TRBV6-5 to TRBJ1-1; D remains ambiguous. CDR1 and CDR2 (germline): MNHEY, SVGAGI. The CDR3 is 14 amino acids. V was trimmed by 4 bases and J by 1 base, leaving 10 bases between them. CDR3 residues: CASSLSSRNTEAFF. In DNA form, the CDR3 reads TGTGCCAGCAGTTTATCATCTAGGAACACTGAAGCTTTCTTT.

V and J are TRBV10-3 and TRBJ1-1; D possibly corresponds to TRBD1 (5 bases). Germline V gene lookup returns CDR1 ENHRY and CDR2 SYGVKD. Trimming removed 10 bases at V and 3 bases at J, with 15 bases between. The CDR3 is made up of 13 amino acids. As DNA, the CDR3 is TGTGCCACCAGGGTCGGTCGGGACACTGAAGCTTTCTTT. Its protein product is CATRVGRDTEAFF.